This TCR beta chain appears in the sequencing data of a study of shared clonotypes between healthy human individuals. This table comes from immunoSEQ multiplex PCR, and its TCRdb copy is limited to in-frame clones, with some not included. This sample carries approximately 1.1 million clones, around 78% of them seen once, and the ten largest clones take more than 0.5%. The receptor comes from a man between 18 and 29 years old in good health. Some clones in this sample may be carry-over from other donors' samples. Sequencing was carried out using memory CD4+ T cells from PBMCs. Subset described: CD45RA-negative fraction.

The CDR3 spells CASSSPPGGLYEQYF. The CDR3 coding sequence is TGTGCCAGCAGCTCCCCCCCTGGCGGACTCTACGAGCAGTACTTC. The rearrangement links TRBV7-6 to TRBJ2-7; possibly TRBD2 for D (5 bases). From germline, CDR1 is SGHVS and CDR2 FNYEAQ. The V and J ends lost 4 bases and 3 bases respectively, with 16 bases between them. The CDR3 contains 15 residues.